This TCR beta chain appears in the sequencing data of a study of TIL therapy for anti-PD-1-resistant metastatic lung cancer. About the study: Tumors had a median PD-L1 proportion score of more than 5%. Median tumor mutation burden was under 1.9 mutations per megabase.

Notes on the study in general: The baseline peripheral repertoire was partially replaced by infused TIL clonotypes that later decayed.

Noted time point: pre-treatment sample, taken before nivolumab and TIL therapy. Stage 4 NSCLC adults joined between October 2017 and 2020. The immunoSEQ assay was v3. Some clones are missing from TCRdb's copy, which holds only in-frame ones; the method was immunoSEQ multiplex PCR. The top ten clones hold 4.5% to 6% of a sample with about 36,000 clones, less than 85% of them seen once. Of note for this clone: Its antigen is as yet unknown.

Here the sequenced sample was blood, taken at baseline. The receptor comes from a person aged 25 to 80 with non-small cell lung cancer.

The CDR3 DNA reads as TGCGCCAGCAGCCAAGAGGTCTCCTACGAGCAGTACTTC. Translation: CASSQEVSYEQYF. The chain uses TRBV4-1 and TRBJ2-7; no reliable D call. This CDR3 is built from 13 residues. V was cut by 0 bases and J by 0 bases, with 3 bases left in between. Germline V gene data show CDR1 as MGHRA and CDR2 as YSYEKL.